The 17 T cell receptor beta chains given below trace back to one sample, sequenced in a study of beta chain features in type 1 diabetes. Notes on the study in general: Across all four CD4+ subsets, people with type 1 diabetes showed modestly shorter TCRB CDR3s.

What these receptors recognize is not known. Since all of the isolated RNA was reverse transcribed, expressed TCRB transcripts were what got sequenced. Data came from immunoSEQ multiplex PCR; TCRdb stores just in-frame clones and leaves some out. The sample lists around 260,000 clones, 24% occurring once. Sample: naive CD4+ T cells from blood. The receptors come from a woman in her thirties with type 1 diabetes.

There are a few counts of this clone. V gene TRBV11-2 combines with J gene TRBJ1-4; the match to TRBD1 covers 11 bases. The CDR3 runs to 14 residues. In germline, CDR1 is SGHAT, CDR2 FQNNGV. Unmatched junction bases numbered 1, after V lost 3 bases and J lost 7 bases. CDR3 coding DNA: TGTGCCAGCAGCTTGGGACAGGGGGGTGAAAAACTGTTTTTT. Translation gives CASSLGQGGEKLFF.

A few counts support this clone. The chain carries TRBV29-1 and TRBJ1-5; unclear D gene. The CDR3 is 12 amino acids. V gave up 4 bases and J gave up 4 bases, with 8 bases separating them. From germline, CDR1 is SQVTM and CDR2 ANQGSEA. The CDR3 DNA follows: TGCAGCGTTGGGGAGGGAAATCAGCCCCAGCATTTT. Translation gives CSVGEGNQPQHF.

This clone was picked up one time. J is TRBJ1-2 and V is TRBV7-2; TRBD1 is a possible D gene (5 bases). The germline V gene encodes CDR1 SGHTA and CDR2 FQGNSA. V was pared by 4 bases and J by 8 bases, with 20 bases between. The CDR3 totals 15 residues. CDR3 amino acids: CASSSPAGRNGGYTF. The CDR3 DNA reads TGTGCCAGCAGCTCCCCCGCAGGGAGGAACGGAGGCTACACCTTC. Together with reference TRBV7-2 and TRBJ1-2, the CDR3 gives the full variable domain: GAGVSQSPSNKVTEKGKDVELRCDPISGHTALYWYRQSLGQGLEFLIYFQGNSAPDKSGLPSDRFSAERTGGSVSTLTIQRTQQEDSAVYLCASSSPAGRNGGYTFGSGTRLTVV.

This chain connects TRBV10-2 to TRBJ1-2; D is undetermined. CDR1 WSHSY and CDR2 SAAADI come from the germline V gene. Trimming took off 0 bases at V and 5 bases at J, with 13 bases between the two ends. This CDR3 has 15 amino acids. The CDR3 region is CASSESGGNGYGYTF. DNA for the CDR3: TGCGCCAGCAGTGAGTCAGGAGGCAATGGATATGGCTACACCTTC.

The gene calls are TRBV9 and TRBJ1-1, with 8 bases that match TRBD1. The CDR3 extends over 14 amino acids. Trimming took 3 bases from V and 5 from J; bases not matched to a gene: 6. The germline CDR1 and CDR2 sequences are SGDLS and YYNGEE. CDR3 nucleotides: TGTGCCAGCAGCGCTCAGGGGGCAGGGACTGAAGCTTTCTTT. Translation: CASSAQGAGTEAFF.

In its sample, this clone was seen a few times. The V gene is TRBV7-8, the J gene TRBJ2-1, with D unclear. Trimming stripped 3 bases from V and 5 bases from J, with 11 bases between. The CDR3 length is 14 residues. Germline loops: CDR1 SGHVS, CDR2 FQNEAQ. The chain's CDR3 is CASSFRSWDNEQFF. In nucleotides, the CDR3 is TGTGCCAGCAGCTTCCGGAGTTGGGACAATGAGCAGTTCTTC.

V usage is TRBV29-1 and J usage is TRBJ1-4, with no clear D. With 6 bases removed from V and 4 bases from J, the gap between germline ends came to 12 bases. The CDR3 has 13 residues. CDR1 SQVTM and CDR2 ANQGSEA come from the germline V gene. CDR3 DNA: TGCAGCGTAACGTCGCGGGATAATGAAAAACTGTTTTTT. This sequence encodes CSVTSRDNEKLFF.

V gene TRBV29-1 combines with J gene TRBJ2-3; 8 bases align to TRBD2. V lost 7 bases, J lost 9 bases, and 9 bases stayed unmatched. The germline gives CDR1 SQVTM, CDR2 ANQGSEA. This CDR3 region has 12 residues. CDR3: CSAAPQRETQYF. CDR3 sequence (DNA): TGCAGCGCGGCGCCACAGCGGGAGACGCAGTATTTT.

A word on this clone: The junction departs from germline at one end; a sequencing error may be responsible. The rearrangement links TRBV30 to TRBJ1-2; D gene uncertain. This CDR3 is 11 amino acids long. Germline values: CDR1 GTSNPN, CDR2 SVGIG (reference sequence). The CDR3 region has the DNA TGTGCCTGCCTCCAAAAGCAGGCCAACGCCTTC. Translating gives CACLQKQANAF.

The rearrangement links TRBV6-5 to TRBJ2-7, with TRBD1 as a possible D gene (6 bases). Germline values: CDR1 MNHEY, CDR2 SVGAGI. V shed 0 bases and J shed 4 bases, with 10 bases lying between them. This CDR3 spans 14 amino acids. The CDR3 nucleotides read TGTGCCAGCAGTTACTCGGAACAGGGTTACGAGCAGTACTTC. This gives the protein CASSYSEQGYEQYF.

The chain couples TRBV30 to TRBJ2-7; D unclear. Germline assignment: CDR1 GTSNPN and CDR2 SVGIG (reference sequence). The CDR3 consists of 10 residues. Deletions cut 5 bases from V and 9 bases from J, with 11 bases between. The DNA of the CDR3 is TGTGCCTGGCCTCTTTCAGGGCAGTACTTC. Translation: CAWPLSGQYF.

This clone has just a few counts. The chain has TRBV4-1 and TRBJ1-3; D is undetermined. The CDR3 is 14 residues long. The germline CDR1 and CDR2 sequences are MGHRA and YSYEKL. Between the trimmed V and J ends, which lost 3 bases and 1 base, there was a span of 7 bases. This CDR3 is CASSHAGSGNTIYF. The CDR3, as DNA: TGCGCCAGCAGCCACGCGGGGTCTGGAAACACCATATATTTT.

This clone was seen a handful of times. This sequence joins TRBV28 and TRBJ2-3, with 9 positions matching TRBD2. V was pared by 6 bases and J by 5 bases, with 9 bases of the junction left unmatched. Per the germline V gene, CDR1 is MDHEN and CDR2 is SYDVKM. The CDR3 runs 15 residues. The DNA for the CDR3 is TGTGCCAGCAGCGTCAGCGGGAGGAGTCGAGATACGCAGTATTTT. It yields the protein CASSVSGRSRDTQYF.

V is TRBV15 and J is TRBJ1-2, with D possibly TRBD1 on 6 matching bases. Germline V gene data show CDR1 as LNHNV and CDR2 as YYDKDF (reference sequence). V shed 0 bases and J shed 2 bases, with 10 bases lying between them. This CDR3 is built from 15 residues. The CDR3 sequence is CATSREMGANYGYTF. CDR3 nucleotides: TGTGCCACCAGCAGAGAAATGGGGGCCAACTATGGCTACACCTTC.

This clone was picked up a small number of times. The chain joins TRBV7-2 to TRBJ2-7; 9 positions match TRBD2. This CDR3 region has 15 residues. V shed 3 bases, J shed 1 base, and the junction held 4 bases outside the gene matches. Germline CDR1 is SGHTA and CDR2 is FQGNSA. The CDR3 here is CASSFGTSLSYEQYF. The CDR3 nucleotides are TGTGCCAGCAGCTTCGGGACTAGCCTATCCTACGAGCAGTACTTC.

The chain joins TRBV30 to TRBJ1-2; D ambiguous. The germline V gene has CDR1 GTSNPN and CDR2 SVGIG (reference sequence). The CDR3 covers 13 residues. V was trimmed by 3 bases and J by 3 bases, leaving 11 bases between them. The CDR3 DNA reads as TGTGCCTGGAGGGTACCGGGATACTATGGCTACACCTTC. Amino acids: CAWRVPGYYGYTF.

This clone was counted only a few times. The chain employs TRBV29-1 and TRBJ1-2; perhaps TRBD1 as D (5 bases). V shed 7 bases and J shed 4 bases, with 13 bases lying between them. Germline CDR1 reads SQVTM; CDR2 reads ANQGSEA. The CDR3 is made up of 12 amino acids. The CDR3, as DNA: TGCAGCGCCGGAGGGACGTTCTATGGCTACACCTTC. Protein: CSAGGTFYGYTF.